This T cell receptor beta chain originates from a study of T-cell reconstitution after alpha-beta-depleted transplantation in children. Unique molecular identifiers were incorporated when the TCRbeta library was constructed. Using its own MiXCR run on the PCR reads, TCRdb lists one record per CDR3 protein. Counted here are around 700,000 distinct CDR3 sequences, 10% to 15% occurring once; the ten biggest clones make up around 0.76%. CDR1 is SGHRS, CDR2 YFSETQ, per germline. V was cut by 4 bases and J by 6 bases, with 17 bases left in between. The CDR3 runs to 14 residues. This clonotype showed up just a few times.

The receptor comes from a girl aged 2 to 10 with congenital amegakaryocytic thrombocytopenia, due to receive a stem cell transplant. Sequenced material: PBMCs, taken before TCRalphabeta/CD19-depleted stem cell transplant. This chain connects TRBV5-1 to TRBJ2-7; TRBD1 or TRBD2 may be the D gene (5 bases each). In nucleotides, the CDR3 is TGCGCCAGCAGCGGATGGGACCACCTCGGCGAGCAGTACTTC. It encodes CASSGWDHLGEQYF. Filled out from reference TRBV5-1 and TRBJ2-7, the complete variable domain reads KAGVTQTPRYLIKTRGQQVTLSCSPISGHRSVSWYQQTPGQGLQFLFEYFSETQRNKGNFPGRFSGRQFSNSRSEMNVSTLELGDSALYLCASSGWDHLGEQYFGPGTRLTVT.